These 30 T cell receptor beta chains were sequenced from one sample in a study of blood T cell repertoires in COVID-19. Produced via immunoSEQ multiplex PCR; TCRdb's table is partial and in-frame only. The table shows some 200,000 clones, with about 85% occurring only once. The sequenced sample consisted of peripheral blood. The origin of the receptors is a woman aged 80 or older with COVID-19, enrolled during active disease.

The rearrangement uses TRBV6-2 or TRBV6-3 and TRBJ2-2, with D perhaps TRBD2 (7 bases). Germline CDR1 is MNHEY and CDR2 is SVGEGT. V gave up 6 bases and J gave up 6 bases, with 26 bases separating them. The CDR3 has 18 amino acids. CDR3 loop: CASSPGGRGPPGAGELFF. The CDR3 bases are TGTGCCAGCAGCCCCGGAGGGCGGGGGCCCCCAGGCGCCGGGGAGCTGTTTTTT.

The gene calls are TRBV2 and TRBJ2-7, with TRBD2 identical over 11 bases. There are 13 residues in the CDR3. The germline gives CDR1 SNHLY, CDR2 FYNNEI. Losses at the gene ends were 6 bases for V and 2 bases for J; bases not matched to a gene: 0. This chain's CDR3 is CASRTSGTYEQYV. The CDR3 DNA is TGTGCCAGCAGGACTAGCGGGACCTACGAGCAGTACGTC.

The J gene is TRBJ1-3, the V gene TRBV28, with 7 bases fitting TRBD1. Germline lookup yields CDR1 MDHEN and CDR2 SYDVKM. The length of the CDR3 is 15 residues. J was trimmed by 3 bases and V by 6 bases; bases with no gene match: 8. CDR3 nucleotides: TGTGCCAGCAGGAGACAGGGACTAGTTGGAAACACCATATATTTT. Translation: CASRRQGLVGNTIYF.

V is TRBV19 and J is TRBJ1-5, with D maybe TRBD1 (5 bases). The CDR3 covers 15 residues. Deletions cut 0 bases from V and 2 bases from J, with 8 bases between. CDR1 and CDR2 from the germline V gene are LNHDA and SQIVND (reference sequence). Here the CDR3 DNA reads TGTGCCAGTAGTATAGATTCGGGGGGCAATCAGCCCCAGCATTTT. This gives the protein CASSIDSGGNQPQHF. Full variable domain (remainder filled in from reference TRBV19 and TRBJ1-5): DGGITQSPKYLFRKEGQNVTLSCEQNLNHDAMYWYRQDPGQGLRLIYYSQIVNDFQKGDIAEGYSVSREKKESFPLTVTSAQKNPTAFYLCASSIDSGGNQPQHFGDGTRLSIL.

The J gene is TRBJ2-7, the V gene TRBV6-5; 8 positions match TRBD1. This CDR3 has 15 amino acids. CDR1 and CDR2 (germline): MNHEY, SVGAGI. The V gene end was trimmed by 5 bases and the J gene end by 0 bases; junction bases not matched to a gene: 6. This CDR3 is CASSRTGSRSYEQYV. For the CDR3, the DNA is TGTGCCAGCAGTCGGACAGGGAGTCGCTCCTACGAGCAGTACGTC.

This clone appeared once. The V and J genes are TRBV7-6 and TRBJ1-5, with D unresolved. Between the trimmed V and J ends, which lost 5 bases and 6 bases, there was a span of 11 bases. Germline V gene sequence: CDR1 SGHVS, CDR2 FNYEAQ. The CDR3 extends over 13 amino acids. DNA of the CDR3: TGTGCCAGCAGCCTGCTAGAGGGTCAGCCCCAGCATTTT. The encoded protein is CASSLLEGQPQHF.

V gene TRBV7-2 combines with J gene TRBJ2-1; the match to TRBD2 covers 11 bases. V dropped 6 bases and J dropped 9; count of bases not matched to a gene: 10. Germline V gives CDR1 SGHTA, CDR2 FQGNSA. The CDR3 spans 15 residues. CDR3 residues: CASSSIAGGVGEQFF. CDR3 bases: TGTGCCAGCAGTTCCATAGCGGGGGGGGTAGGTGAGCAGTTCTTC.

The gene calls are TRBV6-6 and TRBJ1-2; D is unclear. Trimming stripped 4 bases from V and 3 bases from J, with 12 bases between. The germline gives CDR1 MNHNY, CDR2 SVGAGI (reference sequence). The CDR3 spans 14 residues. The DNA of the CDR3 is TGTGCCAGCAGTTCAGGCCTCCAGGACTATGGCTACACCTTC. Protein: CASSSGLQDYGYTF.

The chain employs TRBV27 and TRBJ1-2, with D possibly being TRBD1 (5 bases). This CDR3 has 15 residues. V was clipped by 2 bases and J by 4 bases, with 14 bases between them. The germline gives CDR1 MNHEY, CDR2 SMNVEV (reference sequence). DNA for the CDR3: TGTGCCAGCAGTTTAAGGGCAGGGAAAAGCTATGGCTACACCTTC. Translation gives CASSLRAGKSYGYTF.

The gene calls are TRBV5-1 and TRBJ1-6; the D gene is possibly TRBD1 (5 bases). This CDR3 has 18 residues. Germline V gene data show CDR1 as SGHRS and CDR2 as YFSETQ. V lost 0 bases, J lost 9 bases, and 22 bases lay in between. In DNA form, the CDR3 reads TGCGCCAGCAGCTTGGGGGCGTTCATTGGGGGGACGAGTTCACCCCTCCACTTT. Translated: CASSLGAFIGGTSSPLHF.

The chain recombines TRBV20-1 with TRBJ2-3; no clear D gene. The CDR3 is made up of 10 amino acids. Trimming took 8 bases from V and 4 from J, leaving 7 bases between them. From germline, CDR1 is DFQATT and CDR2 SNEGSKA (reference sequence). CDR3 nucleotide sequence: TGCAGTACGGTCGCAGATACGCAGTATTTT. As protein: CSTVADTQYF.

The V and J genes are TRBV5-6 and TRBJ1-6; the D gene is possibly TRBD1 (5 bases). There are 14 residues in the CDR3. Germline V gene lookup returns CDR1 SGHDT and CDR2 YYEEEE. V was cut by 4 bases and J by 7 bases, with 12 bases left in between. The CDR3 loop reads CASSPGLVNSPLHF. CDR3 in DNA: TGTGCCAGCAGCCCGGGACTCGTAAATTCACCCCTCCACTTT.

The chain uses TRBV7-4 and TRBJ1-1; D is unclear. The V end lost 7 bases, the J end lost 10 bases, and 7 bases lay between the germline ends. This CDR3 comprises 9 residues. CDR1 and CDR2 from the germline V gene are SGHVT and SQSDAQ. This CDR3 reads CASNRGAFF. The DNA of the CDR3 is TGTGCCAGCAATCGGGGAGCTTTCTTT.

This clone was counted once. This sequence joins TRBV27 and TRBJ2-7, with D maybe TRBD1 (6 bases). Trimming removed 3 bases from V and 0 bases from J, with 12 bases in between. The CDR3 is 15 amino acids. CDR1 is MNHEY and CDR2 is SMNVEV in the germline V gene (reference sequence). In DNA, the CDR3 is TGTGCCAGCAGTTTTTACAAACAGGGCTCCTACGAGCAGTACTTC. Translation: CASSFYKQGSYEQYF.

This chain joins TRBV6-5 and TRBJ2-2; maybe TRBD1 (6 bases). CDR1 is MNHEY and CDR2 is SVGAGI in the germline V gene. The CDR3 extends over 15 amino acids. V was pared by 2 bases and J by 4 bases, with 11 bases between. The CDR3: CASSYGGAGTGELFF. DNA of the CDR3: TGTGCCAGCAGTTACGGGGGCGCGGGCACCGGGGAGCTGTTTTTT.

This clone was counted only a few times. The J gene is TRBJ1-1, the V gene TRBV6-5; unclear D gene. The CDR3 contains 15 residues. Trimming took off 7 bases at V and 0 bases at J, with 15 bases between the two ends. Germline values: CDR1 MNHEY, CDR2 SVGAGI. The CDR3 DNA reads TGTGCCAGCACCCGAGGAGGAGGTGTGAACACTGAAGCTTTCTTT. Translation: CASTRGGGVNTEAFF.

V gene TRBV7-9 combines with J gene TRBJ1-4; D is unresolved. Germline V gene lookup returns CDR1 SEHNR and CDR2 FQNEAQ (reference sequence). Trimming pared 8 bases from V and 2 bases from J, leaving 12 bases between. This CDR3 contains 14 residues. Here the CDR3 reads CASSSWPTNEKLFF. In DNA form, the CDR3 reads TGTGCCAGCTCTTCGTGGCCGACTAATGAAAAACTGTTTTTT.

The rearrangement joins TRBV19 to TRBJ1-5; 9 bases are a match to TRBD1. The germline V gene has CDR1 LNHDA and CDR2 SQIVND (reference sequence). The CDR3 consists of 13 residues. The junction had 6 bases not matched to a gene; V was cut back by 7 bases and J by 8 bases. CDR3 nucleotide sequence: TGTGCCAGTAAAGACAGGGGGTATGAGCCCCAGCATTTT. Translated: CASKDRGYEPQHF. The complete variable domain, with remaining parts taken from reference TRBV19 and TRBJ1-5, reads DGGITQSPKYLFRKEGQNVTLSCEQNLNHDAMYWYRQDPGQGLRLIYYSQIVNDFQKGDIAEGYSVSREKKESFPLTVTSAQKNPTAFYLCASKDRGYEPQHFGDGTRLSIL.

The CDR3 loop is CSASTTGAPPYYGYTF. The DNA of the CDR3 is TGCAGTGCTAGTACGACAGGCGCTCCCCCTTACTATGGCTACACCTTC. This rearrangement joins TRBV20-1 to TRBJ1-2; D is possibly TRBD1 (6 bases). CDR1 and CDR2 (germline): DFQATT, SNEGSKA (reference sequence). The CDR3 totals 16 residues. The V end lost 3 bases, the J end lost 3 bases, and 20 bases lay between the germline ends.

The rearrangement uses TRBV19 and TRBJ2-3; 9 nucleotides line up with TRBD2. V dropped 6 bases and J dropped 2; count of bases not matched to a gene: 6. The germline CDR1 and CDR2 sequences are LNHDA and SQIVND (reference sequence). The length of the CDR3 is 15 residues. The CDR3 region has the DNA TGTGCCAGTAGGCCGCGGGGGGGCCCCACAGATACGCAGTATTTT. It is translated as CASRPRGGPTDTQYF.

CDR3 sequence: CASQGLNEKLFF. CDR3 bases: TGTGCCAGCCAGGGATTAAATGAAAAACTGTTTTTT. The V and J genes are TRBV6-5 and TRBJ1-4; D perhaps matches TRBD1 (5 bases). V was shortened by 8 bases and J by 5 bases, with 9 bases between the two germline ends. CDR3 length: 12 residues. Germline V gene sequence: CDR1 MNHEY, CDR2 SVGAGI.

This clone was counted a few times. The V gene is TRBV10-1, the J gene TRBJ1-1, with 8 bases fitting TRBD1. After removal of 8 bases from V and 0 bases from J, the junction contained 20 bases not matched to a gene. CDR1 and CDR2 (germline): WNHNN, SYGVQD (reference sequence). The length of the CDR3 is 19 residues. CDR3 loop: CASSTRGLTQFSMNTEAFF. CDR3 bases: TGCGCCAGCTCTACCAGGGGGCTCACCCAATTCTCAATGAACACTGAAGCTTTCTTT.

This CDR3 reads CASSYAGGDQPQHF. CDR3 in DNA: TGTGCCAGCAGTTACGCGGGGGGCGATCAGCCCCAGCATTTT. The chain recombines TRBV6-5 with TRBJ1-5, with TRBD1 as a possible D gene (6 bases). Germline V gene lookup returns CDR1 MNHEY and CDR2 SVGAGI. V lost 2 bases, J lost 5 bases, and 10 bases lay in between. CDR3 size: 14 residues.

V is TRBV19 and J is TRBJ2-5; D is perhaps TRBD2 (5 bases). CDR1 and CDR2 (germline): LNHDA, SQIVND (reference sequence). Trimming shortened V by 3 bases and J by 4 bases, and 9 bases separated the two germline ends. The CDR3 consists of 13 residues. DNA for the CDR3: TGTGCCAGTAGTATTTCGGGGTTAGAGACCCAGTACTTC. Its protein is CASSISGLETQYF. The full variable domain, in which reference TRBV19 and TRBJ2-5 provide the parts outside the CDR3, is DGGITQSPKYLFRKEGQNVTLSCEQNLNHDAMYWYRQDPGQGLRLIYYSQIVNDFQKGDIAEGYSVSREKKESFPLTVTSAQKNPTAFYLCASSISGLETQYFGPGTRLLVL.

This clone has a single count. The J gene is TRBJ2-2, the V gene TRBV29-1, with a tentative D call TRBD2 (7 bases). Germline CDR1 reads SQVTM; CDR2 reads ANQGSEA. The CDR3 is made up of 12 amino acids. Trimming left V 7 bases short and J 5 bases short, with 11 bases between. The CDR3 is CSAGEGTGELFF. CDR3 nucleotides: TGCAGCGCAGGGGAGGGGACCGGGGAGCTGTTTTTT.

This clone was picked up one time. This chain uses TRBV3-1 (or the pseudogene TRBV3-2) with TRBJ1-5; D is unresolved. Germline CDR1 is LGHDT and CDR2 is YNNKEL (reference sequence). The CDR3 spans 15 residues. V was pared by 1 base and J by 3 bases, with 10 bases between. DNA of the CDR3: TGTGCCAGCAGCCAAGTATTAAGCTCCAATCAGCCCCAGCATTTT. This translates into CASSQVLSSNQPQHF.

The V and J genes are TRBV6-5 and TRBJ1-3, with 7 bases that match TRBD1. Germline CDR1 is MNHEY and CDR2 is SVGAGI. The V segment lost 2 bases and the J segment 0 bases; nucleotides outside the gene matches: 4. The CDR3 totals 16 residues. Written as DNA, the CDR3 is TGTGCCAGCAGTTACGGGACAGCGAACTCTGGAAACACCATATATTTT. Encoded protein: CASSYGTANSGNTIYF.

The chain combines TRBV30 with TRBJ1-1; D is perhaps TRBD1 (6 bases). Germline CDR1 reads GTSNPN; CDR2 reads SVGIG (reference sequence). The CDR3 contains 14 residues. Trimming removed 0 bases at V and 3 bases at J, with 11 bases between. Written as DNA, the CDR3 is TGTGCCTGGAGTGTTGGTCAGGGGTACACTGAAGCTTTCTTT. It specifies CAWSVGQGYTEAFF. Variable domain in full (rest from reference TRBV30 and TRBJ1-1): SQTIHQWPATLVQPVGSPLSLECTVEGTSNPNLYWYRQAAGRGLQLLFYSVGIGQISSEVPQNLSASRPQDRQFILSSKKLLLSDSGFYLCAWSVGQGYTEAFFGQGTRLTVV.

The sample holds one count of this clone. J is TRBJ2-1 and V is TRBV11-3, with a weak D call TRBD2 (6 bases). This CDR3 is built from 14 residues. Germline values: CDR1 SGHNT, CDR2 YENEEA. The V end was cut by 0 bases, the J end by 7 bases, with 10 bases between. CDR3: CASSLEGGVNEQFF. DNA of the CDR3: TGTGCCAGCAGCTTAGAGGGAGGAGTTAATGAGCAGTTCTTC. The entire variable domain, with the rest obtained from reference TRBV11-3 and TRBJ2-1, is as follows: EAGVVQSPRYKIIEKKQPVAFWCNPISGHNTLYWYLQNLGQGPELLIRYENEEAVDDSQLPKDRFSAERLKGVDSTLKIQPAELGDSAVYLCASSLEGGVNEQFFGPGTRLTVL.

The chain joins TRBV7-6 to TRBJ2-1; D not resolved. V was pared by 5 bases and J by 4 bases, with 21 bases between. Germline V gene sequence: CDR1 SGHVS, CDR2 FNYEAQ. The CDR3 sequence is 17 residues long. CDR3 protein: CASSTTSPTLTYNEQFF. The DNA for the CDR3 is TGTGCCAGCAGCACTACCTCTCCCACCCTTACATACAATGAGCAGTTCTTC.